This T cell receptor (beta chain) was obtained from a study of blood T cell repertoires in COVID-19. Study overall: PBMCs, B-cell-depleted T cells, or T cells provided the cDNA or gDNA that made up the material.

The CDR3 loop spans 12 amino acids. Germline CDR1 is MDHEN and CDR2 is SYDVKM. The V end lost 7 bases, the J end lost 3 bases, and 9 bases lay between the germline ends. In the original workflow: It was from reference gene primer amplification that nucleated cell counts were estimated. The method was immunoSEQ multiplex PCR; TCRdb's version includes in-frame clones alone and lacks a portion of them. Clonal size and the V and J genes are those of that table, whereas D and trimming came from the DNA. The repertoire includes about 200,000 clones, 90% of them detected once, and approximately 0.5% sits in the top ten.

The source of this sequence is a man aged 50 to 60 with acute or convalescent COVID-19. The chain recombines TRBV28 with TRBJ2-5; tentative D call: TRBD1 (6 bases). Material for sequencing was peripheral blood. Here the CDR3 reads CASKQGEETQYF. Here the CDR3 DNA reads TGTGCCAGCAAACAGGGAGAAGAGACCCAGTACTTC.